This T cell receptor (beta chain) derives from a study of cytomegalovirus exposure and HLA in healthy donors. Study-level findings and limits: Sequencing likely caused a cluster of highly shared sequence variants. The investigators catalogued 160 or so TCR beta chains as cytomegalovirus-associated. Most sequenced TCRs were rare (though some public TCRs occurred in many donors). A further, later analysis showed that HLA-associated TCR beta chains (compared with equally common others) were more clonally expanded.

The CDR3 is made up of 17 amino acids. The germline gives CDR1 SGHVS, CDR2 FNYEAQ. The junction had 9 bases not matched to a gene; V was cut back by 5 bases and J by 2 bases. Concerning this clone: The antigen is not known.

60 Vbeta and 13 Jbeta primers were used in PCR. Sequencing used immunoSEQ multiplex PCR; TCRdb keeps in-frame clones, though not all of them. The sample shows some 270,000 clones, about nine tenths of them seen only once. Sequenced: PBMCs. V gene TRBV7-6 combines with J gene TRBJ1-6; 7 bases are shared with TRBD1. This receptor was taken from a girl aged 2 to 10 in good health and CMV-seronegative. CDR3 loop: CASSQGGRGAYNSPLHF. As DNA, the CDR3 is TGTGCCAGCAGCCAGGGGGGGCGGGGGGCCTATAATTCACCCCTCCACTTT. The entire variable domain, with the rest obtained from reference TRBV7-6 and TRBJ1-6, is as follows: GAGVSQSPRYKVTKRGQDVALRCDPISGHVSLYWYRQALGQGPEFLTYFNYEAQQDKSGLPNDRFSAERPEGSISTLTIQRTEQRDSAMYRCASSQGGRGAYNSPLHFGNGTRLTVT.